Presented here are 10 T cell receptor beta chains from one specimen sequenced in a study of blood T cell repertoires in COVID-19. Here immunoSEQ multiplex PCR was the method, and the copy in TCRdb shows in-frame clones only, minus some. The sample shows some 180,000 clones, 82% of them seen only once. The sample consisted of PBMCs or T cells enriched from blood (not recorded which). The receptor source for this set is a woman aged 55-69 years with acute COVID-19.

The chain employs TRBV5-6 and TRBJ2-7, with 7 bases identical to TRBD1. Germline V CDR1 and CDR2: SGHDT, YYEEEE. Trimming cost V 2 bases and J 3 bases; bases outside gene matches: 2. This CDR3 contains 13 residues. The CDR3 DNA reads TGTGCCAGCAGCTTCCAGGGGGTCTACGAGCAGTACGTC. Translated, it gives CASSFQGVYEQYV.

This sequence joins TRBV7-6 and TRBJ2-1, with TRBD1 matching over 8 bases. The CDR3 sequence is 13 residues long. The junction had 11 bases not matched to a gene; V was cut back by 11 bases and J by 8 bases. Germline assignment: CDR1 SGHVS and CDR2 FNYEAQ. The CDR3 loop reads CASKDRDVDEQFF. Written as DNA, the CDR3 is TGTGCCTCTAAGGACAGGGACGTGGATGAGCAGTTCTTC.

DNA of the CDR3: TGTGCCAGCAGCGAGGGAGAGCGTGGCTATGGCTACACCTTC. This sequence encodes CASSEGERGYGYTF. The rearrangement links TRBV9 to TRBJ1-2, with D hard to call. V dropped 3 bases and J dropped 4 bases, with 13 bases sitting between them. The germline V gene has CDR1 SGDLS and CDR2 YYNGEE. The CDR3 runs to 14 residues.

The chain links TRBV11-2 to TRBJ1-2; a weak D match, TRBD1 (5 bases). The germline gives CDR1 SGHAT, CDR2 FQNNGV. The CDR3 is 17 residues long. V was cut by 1 base and J by 1 base, with 16 bases left in between. CDR3 bases: TGTGCCAGCAGCTTAGGCCAGGGTACCTACCTTAACTATGGCTACACCTTC. Encoded protein: CASSLGQGTYLNYGYTF.

This clone was recorded a few times. The chain combines TRBV4-2 with TRBJ1-4; a weak D match, TRBD1 (5 bases). There are 14 residues in the CDR3. Germline V lookup: CDR1 LGHNA, CDR2 YNFKEQ. The germline V and J ends were trimmed by 2 bases and 4 bases, with 8 bases remaining between them. CDR3 loop: CASSQLGHNEKLFF. The DNA of the CDR3 is TGTGCCAGCAGCCAACTGGGGCATAATGAAAAACTGTTTTTT.

The V call is TRBV30, the J call TRBJ1-2; 8 bases map to TRBD1. CDR3 length equals 12 residues. The junction had 1 base not matched to a gene; V was cut back by 5 bases and J by 2 bases. Germline values: CDR1 GTSNPN, CDR2 SVGIG (reference sequence). The CDR3: CAWRQGNYGYTF. CDR3 bases: TGTGCCTGGCGACAGGGGAACTATGGCTACACCTTC.

V is TRBV21-1 and J is TRBJ2-7; the D call of TRBD1 is as the table states it, not checked on the DNA. TRBV21-1 has pseudogene status. CDR3 length equals 13 residues. Written as DNA, the CDR3 is TGTGCCAGTACTAACAGGGGCGTGTGGGAGCAGTACGTC. It translates to CASTNRGVWEQYV.

The chain joins TRBV10-1 to TRBJ2-5; 10 nucleotides align to TRBD2. Germline assignment: CDR1 WNHNN and CDR2 SYGVQD (reference sequence). This CDR3 contains 16 residues. With 5 bases clipped from V and 4 bases from J, the junction kept 10 bases outside the gene matches. The CDR3 bases are TGCGCCAGCAGTCGGACTAGCGGAAGTTCAGGAGAGACCCAGTACTTC. Protein: CASSRTSGSSGETQYF.

CDR3 loop: CASSPRPWRDTQYF. Here the CDR3 DNA reads TGTGCCAGCTCACCACGGCCATGGAGGGATACGCAGTATTTT. This sequence joins TRBV18 and TRBJ2-3; the D gene is possibly TRBD2 (5 bases). The germline gives CDR1 KGHSH, CDR2 LQKENI. Trimming shortened V by 1 base and J by 6 bases, and 11 bases separated the two germline ends. The CDR3 is 14 amino acids.

The V gene is TRBV9, the J gene TRBJ2-3; D is possibly TRBD1 (5 bases). The germline V and J ends were trimmed by 0 bases and 1 base, with 12 bases remaining between them. Germline V gene lookup returns CDR1 SGDLS and CDR2 YYNGEE. The CDR3 is 16 amino acids. DNA for the CDR3: TGTGCCAGCAGCGTAGATGGGAAAGGGGGCACAGATACGCAGTATTTT. This codes for CASSVDGKGGTDTQYF. The variable domain in full, completed from reference TRBV9 and TRBJ2-3, reads DSGVTQTPKHLITATGQRVTLRCSPRSGDLSVYWYQQSLDQGLQFLIQYYNGEERAKGNILERFSAQQFPDLHSELNLSSLELGDSALYFCASSVDGKGGTDTQYFGPGTRLTVL.